This T cell receptor (beta chain) emerged from a study of CD8+ T cells in alopecia areata. The CDR3 runs 14 residues. CDR1 is SGHVS and CDR2 is FQNEAQ in the germline V gene. The V end was cut by 7 bases, the J end by 0 bases, with 10 bases between. Sequencing relied on a cDNA template that was reverse transcribed from extracted RNA. Here immunoSEQ multiplex PCR was the method, and the copy in TCRdb shows in-frame clones only, minus some. This sample has around 100,000 clones, with around 50% found just once. Comments on this clone: Its antigen is not known.

Whole-study results and caveats: Lesional scalp, especially alopecia totalis/universalis, showed higher clonality than normal scalp.

This clonotype was sampled from a human donor in good health. Input material: CD4+ T cells sorted from blood. The chain recombines TRBV7-8 with TRBJ1-3; unclear D gene. The CDR3 sequence is CASTITVSGNTIYF. CDR3 bases: TGTGCCAGCACCATAACCGTCTCTGGAAACACCATATATTTT.